This section outlines one TCR beta chain sequence together with its context. As yet, its antigen is unknown. Germline-derived CDR1 and CDR2 are SQVTM and ANQGSEA. Trimming cost V 8 bases and J 3 bases, with 17 bases left between them. The CDR3 length is 13 residues. This sample is part of a study of shared clonotypes between healthy human individuals. Study-wide results and caveats: Shared clonotypes: 4.5% to 5% naive CD4, 3.5% to 4% naive CD8, less than 2.5% memory CD4, about 0.4% memory CD8.

Cells designated naive CD8 were CD45RO-negative and were positively selected for CCR7, with terminally differentiated effector memory CD45RA+ cells excluded. Sequencing used immunoSEQ multiplex PCR; TCRdb keeps in-frame clones, though not all of them. Here the sample spans around 580,000 clones, roughly 98% being singletons. The J gene is TRBJ2-7, the V gene TRBV29-1; D may be TRBD2 (5 bases). The clonotype originates from a man under 40 in good health. Material: naive CD8+ T cells sorted from blood. The CDR3 nucleotides read TGCAGCTTTCGGGGTAATGTCTACTACGAGCAGTACTTC. It codes for CSFRGNVYYEQYF.